These 16 T cell receptor beta chains were sequenced from one sample in a study of blood T cells in healthy people across ages. For the second PCR, which ran for about 6 to 11 cycles, a sample-barcoded 5' primer and a J-beta primer mix were used. TCRdb reanalysed the 5' RACE reads using MiXCR and keeps one entry per CDR3 protein. The sample consists of almost 1 million distinct CDR3 sequences, roughly 51% of them appearing once. The sample comprised blood. The receptors were gathered from a woman in her sixties or seventies in good health.

The DNA for the CDR3 is TGTGCCAGCAGTGGATGGCGGATAGCGGGAGCTACAGATACGCAGTATTTT. Its protein product is CASSGWRIAGATDTQYF. The rearrangement uses TRBV25-1 and TRBJ2-3; the match to TRBD2 covers 9 bases. Germline assignment: CDR1 MGHDK and CDR2 SYGVNS. This CDR3 spans 17 amino acids. V shed 4 bases and J 3 bases; nucleotides not matched to a gene: 11.

Only a few counts were recorded for this clonotype. The chain combines TRBV6-2 or TRBV6-3 with TRBJ2-5; tentatively, D is TRBD1 or TRBD2 (5 bases each). Per the germline V gene, CDR1 is MNHEY and CDR2 is SVGEGT. V was trimmed by 6 bases and J by 9 bases, leaving 20 bases between them. The CDR3 has 14 amino acids. CDR3 protein: CASSPRRDQRAQYF. The DNA of the CDR3 is TGTGCCAGCAGCCCACGCCGGGACCAAAGGGCCCAGTACTTC.

The chain links TRBV4-1 to TRBJ1-2; possible D gene TRBD1, 5 bases. Germline assignment: CDR1 MGHRA and CDR2 YSYEKL. This CDR3 has 14 amino acids. Trimming cost V 4 bases and J 4 bases, with 13 bases left between them. The CDR3 region has the DNA TGCGCCAGCAGCCGGGATAGGGGTCCCTATGGCTACACCTTC. Amino acids: CASSRDRGPYGYTF.

V gene TRBV9 combines with J gene TRBJ2-5; TRBD2 might be the D (5 bases). Germline V CDR1 and CDR2: SGDLS, YYNGEE. V was cut by 0 bases and J by 3 bases, with 9 bases left in between. The CDR3 sequence is 14 residues long. This CDR3 reads CASSVVDGKETQYF. CDR3 DNA: TGTGCCAGCAGCGTAGTGGACGGGAAAGAGACCCAGTACTTC.

CDR3 DNA sequence: TGCAGCGTTGAGGTTAGCGGGATAGAGACCCAGTACTTC. It specifies CSVEVSGIETQYF. The chain couples TRBV29-1 to TRBJ2-5, with 8 nucleotides matching TRBD2. Germline V gene data show CDR1 as SQVTM and CDR2 as ANQGSEA. There are 13 residues in the CDR3. V lost 3 bases to trimming and J lost 4 bases; unmatched junction nucleotides: 4.

V is TRBV4-1 and J is TRBJ1-5, with D possibly matching TRBD1 (5 bases). The V end lost 0 bases, the J end lost 1 base, and 13 bases lay between the germline ends. CDR3 length: 17 amino acids. Germline assignment: CDR1 MGHRA and CDR2 YSYEKL. The CDR3 here is CASSQDFRALSNQPQHF. The CDR3 bases are TGCGCCAGCAGCCAAGATTTCAGGGCCCTAAGCAATCAGCCCCAGCATTTT.

This clonotype has a handful of counts. V usage is TRBV20-1 and J usage is TRBJ2-3, with D unresolved. This CDR3 is 14 amino acids long. Looked up from germline, CDR1 is DFQATT and CDR2 is SNEGSKA (reference sequence). The V end was cut by 3 bases, the J end by 5 bases, with 15 bases between. CDR3 residues: CSASPRVYGDTQYF. The CDR3 nucleotides read TGCAGTGCTAGTCCTCGGGTTTACGGAGATACGCAGTATTTT.

The chain is built from TRBV28 and TRBJ2-1; 9 bases map to TRBD1. The CDR3 has 18 amino acids. The V gene's germline CDR1 is MDHEN and CDR2 SYDVKM. V trimming: 10 bases; J trimming: 9 bases; junction bases outside the gene matches: 25. The CDR3 here is CATATFGAGTGSRGEQFF. CDR3 nucleotide sequence: TGTGCCACCGCTACTTTTGGGGCCGGGACAGGGAGTAGAGGTGAGCAGTTCTTC.

This clonotype showed up just a few times. An end of the junction does not agree with germline; a read error may underlie this. The chain links TRBV7-9 to TRBJ1-2; no reliable D call. This CDR3 has 14 amino acids. Per germline, CDR1 SEHNR and CDR2 FQNEAQ (reference sequence). CDR3 region: CASSQVSRSYGYTF. The DNA of the CDR3 is TGTGCCAGCAGTCAGGTCTCAAGGAGCTATGGCTACACCTTT.

The chain employs TRBV20-1 and TRBJ1-5, with 7 bases matching TRBD1. This CDR3 is 13 amino acids long. Germline CDR1 and CDR2: DFQATT and SNEGSKA (reference sequence). Trimming at V came to 3 bases and at J to 7 bases, leaving 6 bases not matched to a gene. CDR3: CSASPQDRQPQHF. CDR3 DNA: TGCAGTGCTAGCCCTCAGGACAGGCAGCCCCAGCATTTT.

The gene calls are TRBV7-9 and TRBJ1-1; 8 positions agree with TRBD1. With 6 bases clipped from V and 1 base from J, the junction kept 13 bases outside the gene matches. This CDR3 is 17 amino acids long. The germline V gene has CDR1 SEHNR and CDR2 FQNEAQ (reference sequence). DNA for the CDR3: TGTGCCAGCAGATCCCGACAGGGGAAGGCCAAGAACACTGAAGCTTTCTTT. It codes for CASRSRQGKAKNTEAFF.

V gene TRBV20-1 combines with J gene TRBJ2-5; D uncertain. CDR1 and CDR2 (germline): DFQATT, SNEGSKA (reference sequence). V lost 0 bases to trimming and J lost 5 bases, with 16 bases between them. The CDR3 loop spans 15 amino acids. CDR3 sequence reads: CSARDNSGTGETQYF. CDR3 nucleotides: TGCAGTGCTAGAGATAACTCAGGCACGGGCGAGACCCAGTACTTC.

V is TRBV18 and J is TRBJ2-7; TRBD1 matches at 12 bases. CDR1 is KGHSH, CDR2 LQKENI, per germline. Losses at the gene ends were 2 bases for V and 7 bases for J; bases not matched to a gene: 6. There are 15 residues in the CDR3. The chain's CDR3 is CASSPKGQGAREQYF. The CDR3 nucleotides read TGTGCCAGCTCACCAAAGGGACAGGGGGCGAGGGAGCAGTACTTC. The full variable domain, in which reference TRBV18 and TRBJ2-7 provide the parts outside the CDR3, is NAGVMQNPRHLVRRRGQEARLRCSPMKGHSHVYWYRQLPEEGLKFMVYLQKENIIDESGMPKERFSAEFPKEGPSILRIQQVVRGDSAAYFCASSPKGQGAREQYFGPGTRLTVT.

The J gene is TRBJ1-1, the V gene TRBV7-9; no clear D. Germline loops: CDR1 SEHNR, CDR2 FQNEAQ (reference sequence). V was shortened by 10 bases and J by 3 bases, with 6 bases between the two germline ends. The CDR3 has 10 amino acids. The CDR3 sequence: CATGDTEAFF. The CDR3 coding sequence is TGTGCCACTGGAGACACTGAAGCTTTCTTT. Looking up the rest from reference TRBV7-9 and TRBJ1-1 gives the full variable domain: DTGVSQNPRHKITKRGQNVTFRCDPISEHNRLYWYRQTLGQGPEFLTYFQNEAQLEKSRLLSDRFSAERPKGSFSTLEIQRTEQGDSAMYLCATGDTEAFFGQGTRLTVV.

CDR3 bases: TGCAGTGCTAGAACCCAACTAAGCGGGGCTTACAATGAGCAGTTCTTC. Protein sequence: CSARTQLSGAYNEQFF. The chain uses TRBV20-1 and TRBJ2-1; 7 bases line up with TRBD2. The CDR3 totals 16 residues. The V gene's germline CDR1 is DFQATT and CDR2 SNEGSKA (reference sequence). The trim removed 2 bases at V and 4 bases at J, leaving 11 bases unmatched.

The genes are TRBV6-5 and TRBJ2-4; 9 nucleotides agree with TRBD1. The V gene end was trimmed by 6 bases and the J gene end by 13 bases; junction bases not matched to a gene: 13. The CDR3 totals 14 residues. The germline gives CDR1 MNHEY, CDR2 SVGAGI. The CDR3 DNA follows: TGTGCCAGCAGCCCGACAGGGGGGCTCGTGAAGCAGTACTTC. This sequence encodes CASSPTGGLVKQYF.